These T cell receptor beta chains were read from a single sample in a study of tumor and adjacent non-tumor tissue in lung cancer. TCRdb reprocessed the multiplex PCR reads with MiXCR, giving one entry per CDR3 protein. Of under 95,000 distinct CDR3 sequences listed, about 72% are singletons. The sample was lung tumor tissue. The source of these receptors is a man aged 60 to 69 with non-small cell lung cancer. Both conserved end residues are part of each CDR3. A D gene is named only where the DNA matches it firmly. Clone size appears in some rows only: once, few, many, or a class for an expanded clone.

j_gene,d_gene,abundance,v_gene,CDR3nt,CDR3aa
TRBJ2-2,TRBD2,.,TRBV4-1,TGCGCCGGCAGCCAAGTGTTGCGGGAGGTGGGCGGGGAGCTCTTTTTT,CAGSQVLREVGGELFF
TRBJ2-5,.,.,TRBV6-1,TGTACCAGCAGTGAATACAGGGCCGAGACCCAGTACTTC,CTSSEYRAETQYF
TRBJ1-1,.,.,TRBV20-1,TGCAGTACGAGAGTTAGCAGGGCCACTGAAGCTTTCTTT,CSTRVSRATEAFF
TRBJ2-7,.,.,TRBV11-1,TGTGCCAGCAGCTGTCCCGGGGGCGCCTACGGGCAGGACTTC,CASSCPGGAYGQDF
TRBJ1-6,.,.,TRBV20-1,TGCAGTGCTACGACACGACATAATTCACCCCCCCACTTT,CSATTRHNSPPHF
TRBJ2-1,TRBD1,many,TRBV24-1,TGTGCCACCAGTGACCCACGGGACAGGGGCTACAATGAGCAGTTCTTC,CATSDPRDRGYNEQFF
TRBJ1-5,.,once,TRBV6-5,TGTGCCGGCAGTTTGACTGGGAGGTTAGGTCAACCCCAGCATTTT,CAGSLTGRLGQPQHF
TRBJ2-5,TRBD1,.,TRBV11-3,TGTGCCAGCAGCTTAGGGAGACAGGGGGCAGAGGAGACCCAGTACTTC,CASSLGRQGAEETQYF
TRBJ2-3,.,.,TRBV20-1,TGCAGTGCACCACTCGTGGGAGTTGAAGATACGCAGTATTTT,CSAPLVGVEDTQYF
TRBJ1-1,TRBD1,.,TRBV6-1,TGTACCAGCAAACACGGGACAGCCATCATCGGAACTGAAGCTTTCTTT,CTSKHGTAIIGTEAFF
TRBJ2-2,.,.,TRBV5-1,TGCGCCAGCAAATTAGACAGCACCGGGGAGCTGTTTTTT,CASKLDSTGELFF
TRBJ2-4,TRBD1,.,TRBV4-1,TGCGCCAGCAGTCAATCGACTTCCTCCCGGACAGGGGACCGGTACTTC,CASSQSTSSRTGDRYF
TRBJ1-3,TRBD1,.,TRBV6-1,TGTGCCAGCAGGCGGGACAGCAACTCTGGAAGCACCATATATTTT,CASRRDSNSGSTIYF
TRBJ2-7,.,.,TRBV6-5,TGTGCCAGCAGTCGGGACACAAGATCCTACAATGAGCAGTACTTC,CASSRDTRSYNEQYF
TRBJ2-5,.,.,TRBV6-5,TGTGCCAGCAGTTACTCGGGGCAGGGACGGGGAGAGACCCAGTACTTC,CASSYSGQGRGETQYF
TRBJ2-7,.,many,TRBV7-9,TGTGCCAGCAGCTTTACAGGGCCCTCCTACGAGCAGTACTTC,CASSFTGPSYEQYF